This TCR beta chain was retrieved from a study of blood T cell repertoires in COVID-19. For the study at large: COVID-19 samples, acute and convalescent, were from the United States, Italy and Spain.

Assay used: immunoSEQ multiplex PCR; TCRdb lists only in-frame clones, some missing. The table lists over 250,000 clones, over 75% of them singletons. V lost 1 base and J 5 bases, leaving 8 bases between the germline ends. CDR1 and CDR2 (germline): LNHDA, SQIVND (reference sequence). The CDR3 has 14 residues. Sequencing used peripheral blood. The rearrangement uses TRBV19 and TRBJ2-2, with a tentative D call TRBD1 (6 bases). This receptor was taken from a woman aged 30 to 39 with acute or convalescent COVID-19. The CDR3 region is CASSIGGQTGELFF. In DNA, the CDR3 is TGTGCCAGTAGTATAGGGGGGCAAACCGGGGAGCTGTTTTTT.